Detailed here is one T cell receptor beta chain. These data come from a study of blood T cell repertoires in COVID-19. Study details: Acute and convalescent COVID-19 specimens originated in the United States, Italy and Spain. Sources were T cells, B-cell-depleted T cells, or PBMCs; the material itself was cDNA or gDNA.

In the authors' workflow: Using reference gene primer amplification, nucleated cell counts were estimated. TCRdb's copy holds only in-frame clones and misses some; the assay was immunoSEQ multiplex PCR. V and J calls and clone size come straight from that table; D and trimming were deduced from the DNA. In the table there are under 200,000 clones, roughly 86% of which are singletons. Germline CDR1 LGHNA, CDR2 YSLEER. The CDR3 runs 14 residues. The V gene lost 0 bases and the J gene lost 3 bases, with 9 bases spanning the gap. The specimen was peripheral blood. This chain joins TRBV4-3 and TRBJ2-7; tentative D call: TRBD2 (5 bases). This TCR came from a woman older than 75 in a cohort sampled during active or convalescent COVID-19. The CDR3 nucleotides read TGCGCCAGCAGCCAAGAAAGCGGCTTCTACGAGCAGTACTTC. Translating it yields CASSQESGFYEQYF.